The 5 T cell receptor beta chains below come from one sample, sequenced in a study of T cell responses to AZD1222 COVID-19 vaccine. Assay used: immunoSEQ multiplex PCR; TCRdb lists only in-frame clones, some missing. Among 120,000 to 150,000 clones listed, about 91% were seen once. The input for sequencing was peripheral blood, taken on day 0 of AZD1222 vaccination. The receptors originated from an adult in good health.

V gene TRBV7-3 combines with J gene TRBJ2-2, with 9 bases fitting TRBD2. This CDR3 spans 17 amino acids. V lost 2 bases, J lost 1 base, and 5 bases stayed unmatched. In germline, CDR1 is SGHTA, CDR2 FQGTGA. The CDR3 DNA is TGTGCCAGCAGCTTAGTAGCGGGGGCCTTGAACACCGGGGAGCTGTTTTTT. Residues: CASSLVAGALNTGELFF.

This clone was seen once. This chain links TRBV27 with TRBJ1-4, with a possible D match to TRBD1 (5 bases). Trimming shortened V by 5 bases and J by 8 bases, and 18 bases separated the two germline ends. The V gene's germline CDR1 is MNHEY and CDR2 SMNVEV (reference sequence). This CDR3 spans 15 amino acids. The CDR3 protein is CASSDPGISGEKLFF. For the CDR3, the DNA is TGTGCCAGCAGTGATCCAGGGATATCAGGGGAAAAACTGTTTTTT.

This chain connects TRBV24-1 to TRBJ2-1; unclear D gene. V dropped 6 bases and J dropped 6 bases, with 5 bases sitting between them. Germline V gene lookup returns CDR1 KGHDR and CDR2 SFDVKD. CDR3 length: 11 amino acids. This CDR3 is CATSLGNEQFF. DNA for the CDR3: TGTGCCACCAGTTTGGGCAATGAGCAGTTCTTC.

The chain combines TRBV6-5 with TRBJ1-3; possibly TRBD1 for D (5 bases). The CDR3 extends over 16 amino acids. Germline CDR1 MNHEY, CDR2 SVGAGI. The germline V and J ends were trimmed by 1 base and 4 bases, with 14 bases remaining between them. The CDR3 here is CASSYWGREWGNTIYF. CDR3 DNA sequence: TGTGCCAGCAGTTACTGGGGGAGGGAGTGGGGAAACACCATATATTTT.

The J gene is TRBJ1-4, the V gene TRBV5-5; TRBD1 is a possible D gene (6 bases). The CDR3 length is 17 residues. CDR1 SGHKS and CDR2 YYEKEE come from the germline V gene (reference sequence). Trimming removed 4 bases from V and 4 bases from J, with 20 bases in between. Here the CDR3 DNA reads TGTGCCAGCAGCGGGCCGACAGGCAAGAGTCTTAATGAAAAACTGTTTTTT. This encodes CASSGPTGKSLNEKLFF.